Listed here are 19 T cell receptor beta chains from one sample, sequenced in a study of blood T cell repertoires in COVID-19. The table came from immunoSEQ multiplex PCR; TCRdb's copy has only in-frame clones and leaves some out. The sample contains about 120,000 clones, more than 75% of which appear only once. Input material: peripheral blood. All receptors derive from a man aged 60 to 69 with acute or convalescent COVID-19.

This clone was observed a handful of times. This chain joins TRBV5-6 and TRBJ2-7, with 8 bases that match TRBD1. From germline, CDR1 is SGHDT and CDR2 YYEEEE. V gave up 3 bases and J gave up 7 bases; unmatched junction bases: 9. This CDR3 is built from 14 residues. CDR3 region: CASSSRQGASEQYF. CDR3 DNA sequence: TGTGCCAGCAGCTCCCGGCAGGGGGCAAGTGAGCAGTACTTC.

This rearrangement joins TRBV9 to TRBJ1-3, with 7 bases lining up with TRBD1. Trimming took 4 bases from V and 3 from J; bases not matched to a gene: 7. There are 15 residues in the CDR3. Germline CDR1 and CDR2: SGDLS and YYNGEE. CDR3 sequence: CASSSAGGSGNTIYF. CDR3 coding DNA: TGTGCCAGCAGCTCCGCAGGGGGGAGTGGAAACACCATATATTTT.

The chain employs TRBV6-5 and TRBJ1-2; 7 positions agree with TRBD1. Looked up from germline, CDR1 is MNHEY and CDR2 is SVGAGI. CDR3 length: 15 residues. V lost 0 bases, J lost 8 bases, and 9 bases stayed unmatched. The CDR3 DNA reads TGTGCCAGCAGTTACTCCAGGACAGGAGTGGGAGGCTACACCTTC. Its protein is CASSYSRTGVGGYTF.

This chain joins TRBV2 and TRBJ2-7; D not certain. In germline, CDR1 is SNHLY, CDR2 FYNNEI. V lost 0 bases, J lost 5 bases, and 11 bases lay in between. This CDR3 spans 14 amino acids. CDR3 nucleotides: TGTGCCAGCAGTGAAGCGAGGTATAATAACGAGCAGTACTTC. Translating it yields CASSEARYNNEQYF. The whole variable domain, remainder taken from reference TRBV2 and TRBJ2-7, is EPEVTQTPSHQVTQMGQEVILRCVPISNHLYFYWYRQILGQKVEFLVSFYNNEISEKSEIFDDQFSVERPDGSNFTLKIRSTKLEDSAMYFCASSEARYNNEQYFGPGTRLTVT.

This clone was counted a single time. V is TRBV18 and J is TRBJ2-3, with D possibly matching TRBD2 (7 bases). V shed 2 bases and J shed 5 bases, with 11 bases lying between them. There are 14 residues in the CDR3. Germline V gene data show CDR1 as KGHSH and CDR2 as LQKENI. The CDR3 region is CASSPGRGQDTQYF. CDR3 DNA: TGTGCCAGCTCACCAGGGAGGGGACAAGATACGCAGTATTTT.

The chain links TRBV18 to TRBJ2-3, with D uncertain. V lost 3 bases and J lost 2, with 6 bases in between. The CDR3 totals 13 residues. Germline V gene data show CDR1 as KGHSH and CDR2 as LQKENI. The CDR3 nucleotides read TGTGCCAGCTCACCCATCAACACAGATACGCAGTATTTT. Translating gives CASSPINTDTQYF.

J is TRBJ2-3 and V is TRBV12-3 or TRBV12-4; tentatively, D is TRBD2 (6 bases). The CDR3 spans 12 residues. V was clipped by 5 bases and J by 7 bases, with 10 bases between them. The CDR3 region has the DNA TGTGCCAGCAGTATGGGACTTCATACGCAGTATTTT. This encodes CASSMGLHTQYF.

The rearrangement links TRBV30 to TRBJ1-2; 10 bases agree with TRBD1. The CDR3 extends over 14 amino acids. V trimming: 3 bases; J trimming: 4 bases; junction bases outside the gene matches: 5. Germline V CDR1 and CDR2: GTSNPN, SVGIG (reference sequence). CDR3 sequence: CAWSRQGAIYGYTF. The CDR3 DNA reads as TGTGCCTGGAGCAGACAGGGGGCCATCTATGGCTACACCTTC.

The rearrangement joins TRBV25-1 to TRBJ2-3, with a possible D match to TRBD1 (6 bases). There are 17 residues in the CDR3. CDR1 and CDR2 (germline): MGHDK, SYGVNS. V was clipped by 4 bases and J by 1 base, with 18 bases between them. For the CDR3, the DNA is TGTGCCAGCAGTGCCCTTACACGGACAGACGGCACAGATACGCAGTATTTT. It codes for CASSALTRTDGTDTQYF.

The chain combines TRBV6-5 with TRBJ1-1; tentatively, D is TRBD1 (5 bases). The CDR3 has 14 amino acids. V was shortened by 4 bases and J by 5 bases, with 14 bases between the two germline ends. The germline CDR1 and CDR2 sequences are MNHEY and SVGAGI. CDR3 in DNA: TGTGCCAGCAGTTTGAGGGGCGGGGAAACTGAAGCTTTCTTT. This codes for CASSLRGGETEAFF.

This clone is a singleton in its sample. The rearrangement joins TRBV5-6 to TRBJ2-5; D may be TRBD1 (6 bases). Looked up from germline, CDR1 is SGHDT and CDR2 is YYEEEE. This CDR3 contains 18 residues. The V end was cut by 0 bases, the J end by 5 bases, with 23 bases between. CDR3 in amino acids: CASSLVRDRTSFRETQYF. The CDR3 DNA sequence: TGTGCCAGCAGCTTGGTGCGAGACAGGACATCGTTTCGGGAGACCCAGTACTTC. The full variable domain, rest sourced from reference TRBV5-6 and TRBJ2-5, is DAGVTQSPTHLIKTRGQQVTLRCSPKSGHDTVSWYQQALGQGPQFIFQYYEEEERQRGNFPDRFSGHQFPNYSSELNVNALLLGDSALYLCASSLVRDRTSFRETQYFGPGTRLLVL.

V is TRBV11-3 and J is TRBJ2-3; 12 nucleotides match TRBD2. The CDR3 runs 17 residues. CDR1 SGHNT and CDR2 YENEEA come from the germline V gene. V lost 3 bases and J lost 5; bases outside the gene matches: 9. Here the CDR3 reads CASSLGGLAGFQDTQYF. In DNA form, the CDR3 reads TGTGCCAGCAGCTTGGGTGGACTAGCGGGGTTTCAAGATACGCAGTATTTT.

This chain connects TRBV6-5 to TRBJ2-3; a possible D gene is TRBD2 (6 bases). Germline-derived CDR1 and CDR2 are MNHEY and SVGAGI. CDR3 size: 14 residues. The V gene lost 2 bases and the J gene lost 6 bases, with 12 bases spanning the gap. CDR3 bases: TGTGCCAGCAGTTACAGGGAGGTTAGGGATACGCAGTATTTT. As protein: CASSYREVRDTQYF.

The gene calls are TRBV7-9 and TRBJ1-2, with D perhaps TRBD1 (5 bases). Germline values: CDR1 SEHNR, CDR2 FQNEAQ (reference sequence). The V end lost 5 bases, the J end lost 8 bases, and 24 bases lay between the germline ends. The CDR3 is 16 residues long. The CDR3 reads CASSPTGSAGWYGYTF. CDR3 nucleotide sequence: TGTGCCAGCAGCCCAACAGGTTCGGCTGGGTGGTACGGCTACACCTTC.

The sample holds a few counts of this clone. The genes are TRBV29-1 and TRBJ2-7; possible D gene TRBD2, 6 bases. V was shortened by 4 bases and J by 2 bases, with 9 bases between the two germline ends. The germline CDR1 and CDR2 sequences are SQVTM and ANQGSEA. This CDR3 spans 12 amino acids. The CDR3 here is CSVVAEAYEQYF. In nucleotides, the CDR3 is TGCAGCGTTGTAGCGGAAGCCTACGAGCAGTACTTC.

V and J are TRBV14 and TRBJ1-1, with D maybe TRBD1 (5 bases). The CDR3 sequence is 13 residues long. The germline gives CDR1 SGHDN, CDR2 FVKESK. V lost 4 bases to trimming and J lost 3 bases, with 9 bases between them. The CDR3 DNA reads TGTGCCAGCAGCCCAGGGCTAGACACTGAAGCTTTCTTT. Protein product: CASSPGLDTEAFF.

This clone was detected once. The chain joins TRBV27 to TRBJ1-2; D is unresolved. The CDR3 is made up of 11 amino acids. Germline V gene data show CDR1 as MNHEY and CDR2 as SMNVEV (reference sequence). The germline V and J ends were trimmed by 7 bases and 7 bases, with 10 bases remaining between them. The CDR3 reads CASKFGSGYTF. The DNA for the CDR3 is TGTGCCAGCAAGTTTGGTAGTGGCTACACCTTC.

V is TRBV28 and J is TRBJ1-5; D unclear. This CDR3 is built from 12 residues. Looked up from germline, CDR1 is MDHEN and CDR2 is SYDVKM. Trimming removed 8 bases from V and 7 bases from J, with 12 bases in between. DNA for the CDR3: TGTGCCAGCTCTCTATTGGTGCAGCCCCAGCATTTT. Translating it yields CASSLLVQPQHF.

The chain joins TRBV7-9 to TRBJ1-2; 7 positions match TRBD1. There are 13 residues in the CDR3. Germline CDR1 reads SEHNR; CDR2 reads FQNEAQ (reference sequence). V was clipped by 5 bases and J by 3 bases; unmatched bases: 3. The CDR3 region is CASSPGQYYGYTF. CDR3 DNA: TGTGCCAGCAGCCCGGGACAGTACTATGGCTACACCTTC.